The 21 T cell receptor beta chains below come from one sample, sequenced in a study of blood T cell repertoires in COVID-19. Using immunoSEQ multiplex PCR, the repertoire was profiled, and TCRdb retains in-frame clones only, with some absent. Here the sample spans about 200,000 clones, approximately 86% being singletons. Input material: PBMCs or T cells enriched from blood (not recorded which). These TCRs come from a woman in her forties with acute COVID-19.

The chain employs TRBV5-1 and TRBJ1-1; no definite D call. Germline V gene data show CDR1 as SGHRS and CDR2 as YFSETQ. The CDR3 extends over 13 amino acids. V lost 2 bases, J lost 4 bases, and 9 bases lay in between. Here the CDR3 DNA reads TGCGCCAGCAGCTTATTAACGGGCACTGAAGCTTTCTTT. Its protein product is CASSLLTGTEAFF.

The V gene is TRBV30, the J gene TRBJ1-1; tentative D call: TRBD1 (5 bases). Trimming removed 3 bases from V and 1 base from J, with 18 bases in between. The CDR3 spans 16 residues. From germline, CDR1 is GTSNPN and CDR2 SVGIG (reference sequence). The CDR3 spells CAWSVPLWGRNTEAFF. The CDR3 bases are TGTGCCTGGAGCGTCCCCCTATGGGGCCGGAACACTGAAGCTTTCTTT.

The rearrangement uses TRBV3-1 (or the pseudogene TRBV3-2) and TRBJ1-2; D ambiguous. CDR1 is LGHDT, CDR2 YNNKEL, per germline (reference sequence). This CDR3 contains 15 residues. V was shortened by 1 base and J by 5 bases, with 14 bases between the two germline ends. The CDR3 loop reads CASSQGGHVPYGYTF. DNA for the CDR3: TGTGCCAGCAGCCAAGGTGGCCACGTCCCTTATGGCTACACCTTC.

This CDR3 is CASSLEAGMVDTQYF. The CDR3 DNA reads TGCGCCAGCAGCTTAGAGGCGGGGATGGTAGATACGCAGTATTTT. V and J are TRBV5-1 and TRBJ2-3, with D perhaps TRBD2 (6 bases). The CDR3 length is 15 residues. Germline V gene data show CDR1 as SGHRS and CDR2 as YFSETQ. V gave up 2 bases and J gave up 5 bases, with 15 bases separating them.

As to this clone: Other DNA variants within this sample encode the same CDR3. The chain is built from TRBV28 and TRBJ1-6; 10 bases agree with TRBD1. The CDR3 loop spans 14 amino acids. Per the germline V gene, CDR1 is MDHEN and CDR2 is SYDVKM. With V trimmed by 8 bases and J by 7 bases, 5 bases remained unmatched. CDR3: CASSPGQGNSPLHF. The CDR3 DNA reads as TGTGCCAGCTCTCCGGGACAGGGGAATTCACCCCTCCACTTT.

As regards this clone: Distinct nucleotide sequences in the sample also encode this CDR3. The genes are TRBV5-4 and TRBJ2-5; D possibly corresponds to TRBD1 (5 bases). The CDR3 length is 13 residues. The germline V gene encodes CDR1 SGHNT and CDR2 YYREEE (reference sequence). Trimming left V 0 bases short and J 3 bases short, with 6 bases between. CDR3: CASSLGREETQYF. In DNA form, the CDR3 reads TGTGCCAGCAGCTTGGGCAGGGAAGAGACCCAGTACTTC.

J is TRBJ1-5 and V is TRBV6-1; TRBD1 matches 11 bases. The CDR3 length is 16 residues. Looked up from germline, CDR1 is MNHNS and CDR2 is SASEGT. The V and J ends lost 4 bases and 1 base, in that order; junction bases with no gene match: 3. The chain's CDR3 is CASSAGQGASNQPQHF. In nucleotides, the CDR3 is TGTGCCAGCAGTGCCGGACAGGGGGCGAGCAATCAGCCCCAGCATTTT.

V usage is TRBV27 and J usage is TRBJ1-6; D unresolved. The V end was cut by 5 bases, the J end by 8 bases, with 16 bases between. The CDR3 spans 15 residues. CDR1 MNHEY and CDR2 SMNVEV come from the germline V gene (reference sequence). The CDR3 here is CASSPGFGEYSPLHF. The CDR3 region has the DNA TGTGCCAGCAGTCCGGGCTTCGGGGAATATTCACCCCTCCACTTT.

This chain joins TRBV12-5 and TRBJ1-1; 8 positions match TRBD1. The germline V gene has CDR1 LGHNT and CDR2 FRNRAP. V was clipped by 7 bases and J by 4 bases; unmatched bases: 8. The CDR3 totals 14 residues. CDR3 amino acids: CASVAGGKGTEAFF. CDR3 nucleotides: TGTGCTAGTGTTGCAGGGGGCAAAGGCACTGAAGCTTTCTTT. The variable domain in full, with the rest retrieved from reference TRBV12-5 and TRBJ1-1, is DARVTQTPRHKVTEMGQEVTMRCQPILGHNTVFWYRQTMMQGLELLAYFRNRAPLDDSGMPKDRFSAEMPDATLATLKIQPSEPRDSAVYFCASVAGGKGTEAFFGQGTRLTVV.

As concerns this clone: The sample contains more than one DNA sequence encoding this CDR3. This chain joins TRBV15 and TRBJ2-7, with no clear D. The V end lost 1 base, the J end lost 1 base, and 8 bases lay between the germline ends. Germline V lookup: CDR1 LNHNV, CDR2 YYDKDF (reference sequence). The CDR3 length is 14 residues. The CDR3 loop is CATSRGAGSYEQYF. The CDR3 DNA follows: TGTGCCACCAGCAGAGGGGCTGGGTCCTACGAGCAGTACTTC.

The CDR3 bases are TGTGCTAGTGGTTTGGGCCCTGGGACTAGCAAGTACTTC. Its protein is CASGLGPGTSKYF. V and J are TRBV12-5 and TRBJ2-4; TRBD2 matches at 9 bases. CDR3 length: 13 amino acids. Unmatched junction bases numbered 6, after V lost 1 base and J lost 14 bases. The germline gives CDR1 LGHNT, CDR2 FRNRAP.

In DNA form, the CDR3 reads TGTGCCAGCAGTCCCCGGGGGGGGATTTCCCAGTACTTC. Amino acid sequence: CASSPRGGISQYF. The chain links TRBV6-6 to TRBJ2-5; 8 nucleotides agree with TRBD2. The germline V gene encodes CDR1 MNHNY and CDR2 SVGAGI (reference sequence). The CDR3 is 13 amino acids. V trimming: 5 bases; J trimming: 9 bases; junction bases outside the gene matches: 8.

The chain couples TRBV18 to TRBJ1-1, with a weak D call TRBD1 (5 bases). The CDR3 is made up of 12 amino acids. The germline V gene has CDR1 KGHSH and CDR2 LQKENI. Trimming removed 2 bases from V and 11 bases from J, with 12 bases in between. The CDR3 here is CASSPAQGEAFF. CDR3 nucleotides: TGTGCCAGCTCACCAGCTCAGGGTGAGGCTTTCTTT.

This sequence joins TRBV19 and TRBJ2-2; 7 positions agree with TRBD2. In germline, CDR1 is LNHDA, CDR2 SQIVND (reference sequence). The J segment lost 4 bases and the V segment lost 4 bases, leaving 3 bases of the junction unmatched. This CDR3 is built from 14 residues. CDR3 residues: CASSTSGLTGELFF. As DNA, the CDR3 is TGTGCCAGTAGTACTAGCGGACTCACCGGGGAGCTGTTTTTT.

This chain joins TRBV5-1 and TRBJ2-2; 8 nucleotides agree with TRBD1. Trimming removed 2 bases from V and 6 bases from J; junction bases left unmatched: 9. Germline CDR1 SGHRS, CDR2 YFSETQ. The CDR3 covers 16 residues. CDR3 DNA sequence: TGCGCCAGCAGCTTCGGGACAGGAACCGGGGCCGGGGAGCTGTTTTTT. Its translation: CASSFGTGTGAGELFF.

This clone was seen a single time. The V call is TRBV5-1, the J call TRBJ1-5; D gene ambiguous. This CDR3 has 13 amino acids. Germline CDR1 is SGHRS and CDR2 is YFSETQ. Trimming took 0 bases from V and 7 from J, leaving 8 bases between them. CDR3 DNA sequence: TGCGCCAGCAGCTTGGGGTTAGAACAGCCCCAGCATTTT. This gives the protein CASSLGLEQPQHF.

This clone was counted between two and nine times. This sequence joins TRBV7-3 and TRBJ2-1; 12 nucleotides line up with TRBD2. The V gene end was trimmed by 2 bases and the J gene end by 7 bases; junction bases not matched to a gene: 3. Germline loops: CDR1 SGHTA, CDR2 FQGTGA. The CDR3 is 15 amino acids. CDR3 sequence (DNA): TGTGCCAGCAGCTTACGGACTAGCGGGAATAATGAGCAGTTCTTC. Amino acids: CASSLRTSGNNEQFF.

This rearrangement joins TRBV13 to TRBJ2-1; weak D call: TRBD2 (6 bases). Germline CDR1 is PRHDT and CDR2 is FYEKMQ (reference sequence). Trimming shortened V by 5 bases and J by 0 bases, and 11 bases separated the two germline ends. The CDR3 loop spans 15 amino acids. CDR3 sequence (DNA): TGTGCCAGCAGCGTTAGCGGCAGCTCCTACAATGAGCAGTTCTTC. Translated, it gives CASSVSGSSYNEQFF. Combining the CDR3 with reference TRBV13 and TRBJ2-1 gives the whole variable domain AAGVIQSPRHLIKEKRETATLKCYPIPRHDTVYWYQQGPGQDPQFLISFYEKMQSDKGSIPDRFSAQQFSDYHSELNMSSLELGDSALYFCASSVSGSSYNEQFFGPGTRLTVL.

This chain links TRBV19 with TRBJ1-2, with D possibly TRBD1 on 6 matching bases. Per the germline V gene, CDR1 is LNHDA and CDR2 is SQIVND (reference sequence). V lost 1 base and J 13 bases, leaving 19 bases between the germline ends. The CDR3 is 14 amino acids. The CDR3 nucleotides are TGTGCCAGTAGTATAGCCCACCGGACAGACGAGGGCACCTTC. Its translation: CASSIAHRTDEGTF.

CDR3 amino acids: CASSKSRQGGYEQYF. The DNA of the CDR3 is TGTGCCAGCAGCAAATCCCGACAGGGTGGCTACGAGCAGTACTTC. V is TRBV21-1 and J is TRBJ2-7; the listed D gene, TRBD1, was not tested against the DNA. TRBV21-1 is an annotated pseudogene. This CDR3 has 15 amino acids.

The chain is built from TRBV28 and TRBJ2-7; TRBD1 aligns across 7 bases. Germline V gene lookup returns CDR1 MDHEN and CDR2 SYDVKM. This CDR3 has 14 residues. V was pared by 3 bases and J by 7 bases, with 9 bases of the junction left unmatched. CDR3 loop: CASSLGQQLREQYF. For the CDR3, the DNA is TGTGCCAGCAGTTTGGGACAGCAATTACGAGAGCAGTACTTC.